The present entry profiles one T cell receptor beta chain with its context. What this receptor recognizes is not known. Base qualities are not recorded, but no much larger clone differs from it by a single base. These data originate in a study of blood T cell repertoires in COVID-19 (dated by TCRdb to the early 2020s). With regard to the full study: The collaborator samples originated in the United States, Italy and Spain and spanned the acute and convalescent phases of COVID-19. Where available, HLA class I and class II types were obtained from metadata supplied by the sample provider rather than from assay-based typing. The dataset comprised deeply sampled blood TCRbeta repertoires from subjects exposed to, actively infected with, or recovered from COVID-19. The repertoires were released in a freely available public database meant as a resource for research on the immune response to SARS-CoV-2. The samples were drawn from two sources: the first 160 participants of the ongoing ImmuneRACE study, and 950 to 1,500 subjects contributed by 6 global collaborators. The material from the prospective study consisted of cDNA or gDNA derived from T cells, B-cell-depleted T cells, or PBMCs. The sample metadata nearly always contained a de-identified subject ID, COVID-19 status, age in years and sex. Findings and caveats that apply to the study as a whole: How much clinical and demographic metadata was included differed by source and by participant, and the metadata was provided uncurated.

Collaborating institutions collected whole blood in K2EDTA tubes following their own protocols. For TCRbeta analysis, collaborator samples were shipped as frozen whole blood, as isolated PBMCs, or as DNA extracted from either sample type. TCRbeta CDR3 regions were amplified from genomic DNA using the immunoSEQ Assay, a bias-controlled multiplex PCR. The study's processing was this. Within the assay, amplification of reference gene primers was used to estimate how many nucleated cells each sample contained. To quantify the absolute abundance of each unique TCRbeta CDR3 rearrangement, sequence reads were collapsed and filtered. For each sample, productive Simpson clonality was calculated as the square root of Simpson's diversity index over productive rearrangements. Not all clones reach the TCRdb copy of this immuneACCESS table, which keeps in-frame sequences only. Checked studies attribute under half of the gap to unresolved V genes and leave the rest unexplained. The V and J calls and clone size are taken from that table; D and trimming were inferred from the DNA. Within this sample are around 170,000 clones, with approximately 79% of them counted one time only. The ten top clones hold about 3% of the sample.

CDR1 and CDR2 are drawn from the germline V gene: SGHTA, FQGTGA. Including cysteine and phenylalanine, the CDR3 has 15 amino acids. Of the read, only the CDR3 DNA is kept; its 45 bases are in frame from base 1. Ends trimmed: V by 2 bases, J by 1 base; bases unmatched to a gene: 3. This sequence uses TRBV7-3 and TRBJ1-1, with TRBD1 matching 8 junction bases. The source material was peripheral blood. The sequence derives from a woman older than 75 with acute or convalescent COVID-19. The nucleotide sequence is given as TGTGCCAGCAGCTTATGGGGGACAGGGAACACTGAAGCTTTCTTT. Translated, this is CASSLWGTGNTEAFF.